What follows is one TCR beta chain and its context. The antigen is not known. The source of the sample is a study of Tregs in tolerant kidney transplant recipients. Looking at the study overall: Sorting of CD4+CD25+CD127- cells followed roughly 3-day belatacept mixed lymphocyte reactions, sometimes with roughly five-day graft donor restimulation. Study outcomes and limitations: Few patients were studied, so findings need validation in larger groups.

CDR1 and CDR2 (germline): MNHEY, SVGAGI. The CDR3 is made up of 15 amino acids. Trimming removed 0 bases from V and 4 bases from J, with 12 bases in between. Libraries were prepared by immunoSEQ multiplex PCR; TCRdb keeps only in-frame clonotypes and omits some of them. The table includes approximately 44,000 clones, roughly 96% detected once. The receptor was derived from a human donor in good health. Sequencing was done on a sample of Tregs from blood cultured with allogeneic cells. This chain connects TRBV6-5 to TRBJ1-1; TRBD1 might be the D (6 bases). CDR3 DNA: TGTGCCAGCAGTTACTCGGGGGGCTCGGTCACTGAAGCTTTCTTT. It is translated as CASSYSGGSVTEAFF.